This paragraph reports one T cell receptor (beta chain). Its antigen is undetermined. These data are taken from a study of beta chain features in type 1 diabetes. Study results and limitations: Small HLA sub-analyses could not settle whether HLA shapes TCRB rearrangement. People with Type 1 diabetes carried modestly yet significantly shorter TCRB CDR3s in all four CD4+ subsets.

Sequenced material consisted of expressed TCRB transcripts (all of the isolated RNA was reverse transcribed). Sequenced naive, central memory and regulatory T cell samples produced an average of roughly 3.9 million reads. Assay: immunoSEQ multiplex PCR; the TCRdb copy retains only in-frame clones and omits some. The table has a few hundred thousand clones, roughly 16% seen once. This clonotype originated in a man under 40 with type 1 diabetes. The sequenced material came from naive CD4+ T cells from blood.

The CDR3 region is CAWSPRAEAFF. The CDR3 DNA sequence: TGTGCCTGGAGTCCACGCGCTGAAGCTTTCTTT. The V gene is TRBV30, the J gene TRBJ1-1; D unresolved. The CDR3 has 11 amino acids. CDR1 and CDR2 from the germline V gene are GTSNPN and SVGIG (reference sequence). V lost 2 bases and J 6 bases, leaving 7 bases between the germline ends.